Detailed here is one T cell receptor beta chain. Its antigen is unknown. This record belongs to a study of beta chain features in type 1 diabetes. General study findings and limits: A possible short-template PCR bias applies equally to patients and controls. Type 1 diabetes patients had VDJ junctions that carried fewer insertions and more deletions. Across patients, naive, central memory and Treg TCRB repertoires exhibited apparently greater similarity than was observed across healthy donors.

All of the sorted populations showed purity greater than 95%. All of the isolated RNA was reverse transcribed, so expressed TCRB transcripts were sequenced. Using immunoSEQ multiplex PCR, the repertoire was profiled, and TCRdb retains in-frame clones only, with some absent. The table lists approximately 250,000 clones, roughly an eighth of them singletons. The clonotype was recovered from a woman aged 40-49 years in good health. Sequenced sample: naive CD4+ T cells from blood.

CDR3: CASSRAGESSYNEQFF. CDR3 bases: TGTGCCAGCAGCAGAGCGGGGGAGAGCTCCTACAATGAGCAGTTCTTC. V is TRBV7-2 and J is TRBJ2-1; 8 bases are shared with TRBD2. CDR1 SGHTA and CDR2 FQGNSA come from the germline V gene. The CDR3 runs 16 residues. V was clipped by 5 bases and J by 0 bases; unmatched bases: 6.